The 26 T cell receptor beta chains presented below share a single source sample, sequenced in a study of CD8+CD57+ T cells in acquired aplastic anemia. Genomic DNA served as template for TCR beta VDJ and CDR3 profiling. Via MiXCR, TCRdb re-called the reads, giving one row per CDR3 protein. The repertoire holds about 130,000 distinct CDR3 sequences, with about half as singletons. Sequencing was carried out using sorted CD4+, CD8+, or CD8+CD57+ T cells (not recorded which) from PBMCs. These receptors all stem from a human donor in good health, serving as a control.

This clonotype has ten or more counts. CDR3 coding DNA: TGTGCCAGCAGCCCGACAGGGGCGGGAAACACCATATATTTT. It codes for CASSPTGAGNTIYF. The rearrangement uses TRBV7-2 and TRBJ1-3; 8 positions agree with TRBD1. The J segment lost 4 bases and the V segment lost 5 bases, leaving 4 bases of the junction unmatched. CDR1 is SGHTA, CDR2 FQGNSA, per germline. This CDR3 region has 14 residues.

The table lists this clonotype with many counts. The DNA for the CDR3 is TGTGCCAGCAGGGGCCATAACACCGGGGAGCTGTTTTTT. Translating it yields CASRGHNTGELFF. The chain recombines TRBV6-1 with TRBJ2-2; D is undetermined. The ends were cut back, 6 bases at V and 2 bases at J, with 7 bases in the middle. The germline gives CDR1 MNHNS, CDR2 SASEGT. This CDR3 contains 13 residues.

The V gene is TRBV15, the J gene TRBJ2-5; 7 nucleotides match TRBD2. V dropped 4 bases and J dropped 4; count of bases not matched to a gene: 3. CDR1 is LNHNV, CDR2 YYDKDF, per germline (reference sequence). The CDR3 contains 13 residues. For the CDR3, the DNA is TGTGCCACCAGCACCTGGGGGGGAGAGACCCAGTACTTC. The encoded protein is CATSTWGGETQYF.

Note on this clonotype: Just one base apart from a much larger clone, this may be a read error. The V call is TRBV4-2, the J call TRBJ1-4, with TRBD1 as a possible D gene (5 bases). This CDR3 has 15 amino acids. Trimming took 1 base from V and 7 from J, leaving 13 bases between them. CDR1 is LGHNA, CDR2 YNFKEQ, per germline. The CDR3 DNA sequence: TGTGCCAGCAGCCAAGGTCGGGGGTTACGTGAAAAACTGTTTTTT. It encodes CASSQGRGLREKLFF.

This clonotype was observed once. The rearrangement joins TRBV19 to TRBJ1-1, with D perhaps matching TRBD1 (5 bases). V shed 6 bases and J shed 0 bases, with 11 bases lying between them. CDR1 is LNHDA and CDR2 is SQIVND in the germline V gene (reference sequence). CDR3 length: 14 amino acids. DNA for the CDR3: TGTGCCAGTAGGGGCAGGGACCTGAACACTGAAGCTTTCTTT. It encodes CASRGRDLNTEAFF. The full variable domain, its missing parts supplied by reference TRBV19 and TRBJ1-1, is DGGITQSPKYLFRKEGQNVTLSCEQNLNHDAMYWYRQDPGQGLRLIYYSQIVNDFQKGDIAEGYSVSREKKESFPLTVTSAQKNPTAFYLCASRGRDLNTEAFFGQGTRLTVV.

This clonotype has ten or more counts. The chain employs TRBV5-1 and TRBJ2-1, with unresolved D. The CDR3 has 12 residues. Trimming cost V 0 bases and J 7 bases, with 5 bases left between them. Germline values: CDR1 SGHRS, CDR2 YFSETQ. The CDR3 loop reads CASSLGHNEQFF. The CDR3, as DNA: TGCGCCAGCAGCTTGGGTCATAATGAGCAGTTCTTC.

This clonotype was observed many times. V gene TRBV20-1 combines with J gene TRBJ2-2; 7 bases match TRBD2. V was pared by 1 base and J by 5 bases, with 1 base of the junction left unmatched. The CDR3 contains 13 residues. The germline V gene has CDR1 DFQATT and CDR2 SNEGSKA (reference sequence). The CDR3 DNA reads as TGCAGTGCTAGAGGGGGGGGGACCGGGGAGCTGTTTTTT. Encoded protein: CSARGGGTGELFF.

Many counts were recorded for this clonotype. V gene TRBV10-3 combines with J gene TRBJ2-7; no firm D call. V was cut by 10 bases and J by 4 bases, with 32 bases left in between. Germline V gene sequence: CDR1 ENHRY, CDR2 SYGVKD. CDR3 length: 18 residues. The chain's CDR3 is CATAPEFAPMPGGYEQYF. CDR3 coding DNA: TGTGCCACAGCCCCAGAATTCGCCCCTATGCCCGGCGGTTACGAGCAGTACTTC.

The CDR3, as DNA: TGCGCCAGCAGCCAAGTCCTCGGACAGGGGCGAGGCGAGCAGTACTTC. This gives the protein CASSQVLGQGRGEQYF. V and J are TRBV4-3 and TRBJ2-7; the match to TRBD1 covers 9 bases. Germline trimming cut 1 base from V and 6 bases from J; bases unmatched to any gene: 10. The V gene's germline CDR1 is LGHNA and CDR2 YSLEER. The CDR3 is made up of 16 amino acids.

The V and J genes are TRBV20-1 and TRBJ1-6; the D gene is possibly TRBD1 (5 bases). Per the germline V gene, CDR1 is DFQATT and CDR2 is SNEGSKA (reference sequence). Trimming removed 0 bases from V and 14 bases from J, with 20 bases in between. The CDR3 runs 15 residues. The CDR3 here is CSAREGLGRGRTLHF. The CDR3 nucleotides are TGCAGTGCTAGAGAGGGACTGGGACGGGGAAGGACCCTCCACTTT.

As to this clonotype: Since a much larger clone is just one base distant, this may be a read error. The gene calls are TRBV12-3 or TRBV12-4 and TRBJ1-1; 7 bases are a match to TRBD1. The CDR3 length is 15 residues. CDR3 nucleotides: TGTGCCAGCAGTCCGGACACAGGGGTGAACACTGGAGCTTTCTTT. It translates to CASSPDTGVNTGAFF.

This clonotype was detected ten times or more. The rearrangement links TRBV7-9 to TRBJ1-5; the D gene is possibly TRBD1 (6 bases). The CDR3 spans 13 residues. Germline CDR1 SEHNR, CDR2 FQNEAQ (reference sequence). V gave up 4 bases and J gave up 6 bases, with 10 bases separating them. The CDR3 here is CASSSQGSQPQHF. DNA of the CDR3: TGTGCCAGCAGCTCACAGGGTTCTCAGCCCCAGCATTTT.

This rearrangement joins TRBV10-2 to TRBJ1-1, with unresolved D. CDR1 and CDR2 from the germline V gene are WSHSY and SAAADI. This CDR3 has 13 residues. V gave up 7 bases and J gave up 0 bases, with 9 bases separating them. The CDR3 sequence is CASTPLMNTEAFF. Written as DNA, the CDR3 is TGCGCCAGCACCCCCTTAATGAACACTGAAGCTTTCTTT.

The CDR3 loop is CASSGTAQETQYF. The CDR3, as DNA: TGTGCCAGTTCCGGGACAGCCCAAGAGACCCAGTACTTC. The chain joins TRBV2 to TRBJ2-5; 7 bases agree with TRBD1. CDR3 length equals 13 residues. With V trimmed by 9 bases and J by 1 base, 5 bases remained unmatched. Germline CDR1 is SNHLY and CDR2 is FYNNEI.

Details on this clonotype: The junction departs from germline at one end; a sequencing error may be responsible. The chain combines TRBV10-2 with TRBJ1-2, with D unclear. This CDR3 is 13 amino acids long. Germline V gene lookup returns CDR1 WSHSY and CDR2 SAAADI. CDR3 protein: CASYAAGIYGHTF. The DNA of the CDR3 is TGCGCCAGCTACGCAGCCGGGATCTATGGCCACACCTTC.

This sequence joins TRBV15 and TRBJ1-1, with D perhaps matching TRBD1 (5 bases). CDR1 LNHNV and CDR2 YYDKDF come from the germline V gene (reference sequence). Between the trimmed V and J ends, which lost 3 bases and 7 bases, there was a span of 18 bases. The CDR3 sequence is 15 residues long. The CDR3 DNA is TGTGCCACCAGCAGGTATGGAAGCGGGGCCAATGAAGCTTTCTTT. This sequence encodes CATSRYGSGANEAFF.

This clonotype was picked up a small number of times. This chain joins TRBV19 and TRBJ2-7, with 8 bases matching TRBD1. The germline V gene has CDR1 LNHDA and CDR2 SQIVND (reference sequence). The CDR3 has 20 residues. Trimming removed 2 bases from V and 6 bases from J; junction bases left unmatched: 24. The CDR3 region has the DNA TGTGCCAGTAGTATACCCCACGGGCCAGGGGGCAGAACACTGAAGGGCGAGCAGTACTTC. Its translation: CASSIPHGPGGRTLKGEQYF.

The chain couples TRBV10-3 to TRBJ1-2, with TRBD1 as a possible D gene (5 bases). This CDR3 region has 13 residues. Trimming removed 5 bases at V and 8 bases at J, with 15 bases between. Germline V CDR1 and CDR2: ENHRY, SYGVKD. Here the CDR3 reads CAISQQAAEGYTF. CDR3 DNA: TGTGCCATCAGTCAACAGGCTGCGGAGGGCTACACCTTC.

This chain connects TRBV25-1 to TRBJ2-7, with 8 bases fitting TRBD1. J lost 3 bases, V lost 6 bases, and 10 bases had no gene match. The length of the CDR3 is 15 residues. Germline V gene sequence: CDR1 MGHDK, CDR2 SYGVNS. The CDR3 region has the DNA TGTGCCAGCAGCTTAGGAACAGGGGGAGGCTACGAGCAGTACTTC. Protein: CASSLGTGGGYEQYF.

The chain combines TRBV29-1 with TRBJ2-6; D gene uncertain. This CDR3 is 15 amino acids long. Germline CDR1 is SQVTM and CDR2 is ANQGSEA. V lost 4 bases and J lost 2, with 12 bases in between. The CDR3 spells CSVGLLLAGANVLTF. CDR3 DNA sequence: TGCAGCGTTGGGCTACTGCTGGCTGGGGCCAACGTCCTGACTTTC.

This clonotype was seen ten or more times. This chain uses TRBV12-3 or TRBV12-4 with TRBJ1-1; D not resolved. V was clipped by 6 bases and J by 0 bases, with 11 bases between them. CDR3 length equals 14 residues. This chain's CDR3 is CASSRKRVNTEAFF. CDR3 sequence (DNA): TGTGCCAGCAGCCGAAAAAGGGTGAACACTGAAGCTTTCTTT.

Notes on this clonotype: At one end, the junction sequence differs from germline, possibly due to a read error. V usage is TRBV7-9 and J usage is TRBJ1-6, with a possible D match to TRBD1 (5 bases). Germline V gene data show CDR1 as SEHNR and CDR2 as FQNEAQ (reference sequence). The CDR3 loop spans 14 amino acids. The CDR3 DNA reads TGTGCCAGCAGCTCCGGGACCAGCTACTCACTCCTCCACTTT. It specifies CASSSGTSYSLLHF.

In this sample, this clonotype turned up many times. The J gene is TRBJ1-2, the V gene TRBV7-2; tentative D call: TRBD1 (5 bases). This CDR3 is 14 amino acids long. Germline-derived CDR1 and CDR2 are SGHTA and FQGNSA. The V gene lost 4 bases and the J gene lost 1 base, with 10 bases spanning the gap. The CDR3 region is CASSSQADNYGYTF. The CDR3 DNA is TGTGCCAGCAGCTCACAGGCAGATAACTATGGCTACACCTTC.

The sample holds one count of this clonotype. The V call is TRBV25-1, the J call TRBJ1-2; 8 nucleotides align to TRBD1. V lost 6 bases to trimming and J lost 3 bases; unmatched junction nucleotides: 6. Per germline, CDR1 MGHDK and CDR2 SYGVNS. The CDR3 is 14 residues long. CDR3 sequence (DNA): TGTGCCAGCAGAGGGGACAGGTTAGACTATGGCTACACCTTC. The encoded protein is CASRGDRLDYGYTF.

Many counts were recorded for this clonotype. This chain links TRBV7-3 with TRBJ1-6; D unclear. V dropped 2 bases and J dropped 8 bases, with 16 bases sitting between them. Germline V gene data show CDR1 as SGHTA and CDR2 as FQGTGA. The CDR3 runs to 16 residues. Here the CDR3 reads CASSLSGPGSDSPLHF. The CDR3 DNA is TGTGCCAGCAGCTTATCAGGCCCTGGATCAGATTCACCCCTCCACTTT.

As concerns this clonotype: This may arise from a read error, as a much more abundant clone is one base away. The chain combines TRBV7-3 with TRBJ2-1; TRBD2 matches at 11 bases. Trimming took 3 bases from V and 4 from J; bases not matched to a gene: 8. CDR1 and CDR2 from the germline V gene are SGHTA and FQGTGA. CDR3 length equals 17 residues. CDR3 in amino acids: CASSLTPSSGGYNEQFF. In nucleotides, the CDR3 is TGTGCCAGCAGCTTGACGCCTTCTAGCGGGGGGTACAATGAGCAGTTCTTC.